This T cell receptor beta chain appears in the sequencing data of a study of identical twins. Unique molecular identifiers were present on the cDNA, and a universal primer site came from template switching. TCRdb fed the 5' RACE reads into MiXCR, producing one record per CDR3 protein. The table includes some 1,600,000 distinct CDR3 sequences, under 35% detected once. Sequences were obtained from cord blood. The receptor comes from a newborn girl in good health.

This CDR3 reads CASSLSAGQGLYQPQHF. In DNA, the CDR3 is TGTGCCAGCAGCTTGTCTGCGGGACAGGGACTTTATCAGCCCCAGCATTTT. The chain links TRBV5-6 to TRBJ1-5, with 9 bases identical to TRBD1. The CDR3 consists of 17 residues. Germline values: CDR1 SGHDT, CDR2 YYEEEE. Unmatched junction bases numbered 10, after V lost 1 base and J lost 5 bases.